This TCR beta chain was captured by sequencing in a study of blood T cells in healthy people across ages (dated by TCRdb to about 2015). Regarding the complete study: In model experiments, roughly one uniquely barcoded TCR beta cDNA molecule per two T cells was captured by template switching. Using deep sequencing normalized with unique cDNA molecular identifiers, the study measured how TCR beta repertoire diversity changes with age. Four age groups were formed from the donors: young (average 16 years), middle-aged (more than 35), aged (around 62) and long-lived (roughly 81). Donors of different ages were randomly distributed across sequencing lanes to avoid experimental bias. For two donors (one aged 18 to 29 and one aged 80 or older), the study analyzed two additional independent replicas of 1 million unique cDNA reads from the same blood draw. What the work shows at the level of the full study, not this receptor alone: Bulk unsorted PBMC profiling prevented conclusive comparison of naive and antigen-experienced compartments. Compared with the aged group, more naive CD4+ T cells, fewer expanded clones and increased TCR diversity were shown by the long-lived group, suggesting age selection. A strong correlation was found between observed TCR beta diversity and the percentage of naive T cells measured by flow cytometry. Total diversity estimates from one million sequenced T cells were considered lower bounds and underestimates. Observed TCR beta diversity per million T cells fell roughly linearly with age, and a significant reduction was already apparent by age approximately 41. Because donor CMV infection status was unknown, age-related changes in expanded clonotypes were potentially confounded.

The method behind the library was 5' RACE. The instrument was an Illumina HiSeq 2500. A second roughly 6 to 12 cycle PCR used a sample-barcoded 5' primer and a J-beta primer mix. A template-switch 5' adaptor carrying 12 random nucleotides introduced a unique molecular identifier onto each TCR beta cDNA molecule. Each sample yielded at least 2.5 million CDR3-containing paired-end reads. First-strand cDNA was synthesized from all RNA with the Mint cDNA synthesis kit, primed by a TRBC-specific oligonucleotide. Following uracil-DNA glycosylase treatment, a first 18-cycle PCR with universal primers M1SS and BC2_uni_R was performed on all cDNA. For the original study's pipeline: For normalization, 1 million high-quality reads, each with a distinct molecular identifier, were randomly selected from each sample. Instead of being binned into consensus sequences, reads that shared molecular identifiers were thrown out. MiTCR, set to a Q25 quality threshold and the strictest error-elimination algorithm, was used for CDR3 identification, clonotype clustering and error correction. A nonparametric unseen species model with Euler transformation was used to estimate lower-bound total TCR beta diversity. TCRdb applied fastp at Q25 and MiXCR to the public reads, then kept only in-frame beta chains. CDR3 protein sequences are deduplicated, and each keeps its most common genes and DNA. TCRdb's processing, not the authors', yielded these V and J calls. The sample yields hundreds of thousands of distinct CDR3 sequences; roughly 50% were counted once. The ten largest account for approximately 24% of the sample.

Donors were under 40 systemically healthy Caucasian individuals from Russia aged roughly 6 to 95 years. Each donor gave around 9.9 milliliters of peripheral blood, collected into EDTA-treated Vacutainer tubes. Ficoll-Paque density-gradient centrifugation was used to isolate PBMCs, with at least 6 million per sample. Trizol reagent was used to extract total RNA from the PBMCs, yielding at least 5.5 micrograms per sample. For every donor, an aliquot of PBMCs went through flow cytometry to measure the percentages of naive CD45RAhigh/CD27high T cells. This clonotype was seen repeatedly, ten times or more. Its antigen remains undetermined. No base quality values were provided; no much bigger clone lies one nucleotide off. Trimming costs V 5 bases and J 7 bases, and their ends lie 15 bases apart. The CDR3 starts with the cysteine, ends with the phenylalanine, and has 15 residues. Kept here is only the CDR3 DNA, which spans 45 bases and is read in frame from base 1. The germline V gene specifies MNHEY as CDR1 and SVGEGT as CDR2.

This sequence originates from a man aged 35 to 55 in good health. Recombination connected TRBV6-2 or TRBV6-3 to TRBJ1-6, with no reliable assignment of the D segment. The sequenced sample was blood. This receptor has the CDR3 CASSGRAVENSPLHF. The sequenced DNA: TGTGCCAGCAGTGGGCGAGCGGTCGAGAATTCACCCCTCCACTTT.